The rows below give T cell receptor beta chains drawn from one sample of a study of shared clonotypes between healthy human individuals. TCRdb keeps only in-frame clones here, not all; method: immunoSEQ multiplex PCR. Among roughly 2.2 million clones listed, over 85% were seen once. Sample: naive CD4+ T cells from PBMCs. The origin of the receptors is a man aged 18 to 30 in good health. Some clones in this sample may be carry-over from other donors' samples. The CDR3 runs from the conserved cysteine through the conserved F or W. D genes are given only for firm matches. The size entry is marked missing in some rows and otherwise reads once, few, many or a size class.

size	V	J	D	DNA	CDR3
NA	TRBV18	TRBJ1-3	TRBD1	TGTGCCAGCTCACCCCCGACAGGGGACGGAAACACCATATATTTT	CASSPPTGDGNTIYF
NA	TRBV7-2	TRBJ2-5	NA	TGTGCCAGCATTCCACGGGGAGGCCAAGAGACCCAGTACTTC	CASIPRGGQETQYF
once	TRBV18	TRBJ2-7	NA	TGTGCCAGCTCACTGGGCGAGCTTCGCGAGCAGTACTTC	CASSLGELREQYF
NA	TRBV9	TRBJ1-2	NA	TGTGCCAGCCAGAGATCCGGACAAGGGGGCTACACCTTC	CASQRSGQGGYTF
NA	TRBV28	TRBJ2-4	TRBD2	TGTGCCAGCAGTTTGGGGCAAGGCGGGAGCCGACTAGCCAAAAACATTCAGTACTTC	CASSLGQGGSRLAKNIQYF
few	TRBV5-4	TRBJ2-2	NA	TGTGCCAGCAGCTTGGCCCGAACCGGGGAGCTGTTTTTT	CASSLARTGELFF
NA	TRBV11-3	TRBJ2-3	NA	TGTGCCAGCAGCTTAGACGAAGGAGAGGGGGTAGGCACAGATACGCAGTATTTT	CASSLDEGEGVGTDTQYF
NA	TRBV7-6	TRBJ2-5	NA	TGTGCCAGCAGCGGACTCAGGGGCCCGGGTATGTACTTC	CASSGLRGPGMYF
NA	TRBV5-6	TRBJ2-1	NA	TGTGCCAGCAGCTTGGTCCAGGCAAGCTCCTACAATGAGCAGTTCTTC	CASSLVQASSYNEQFF
NA	TRBV30	TRBJ1-1	NA	TGTGCCTGCACACGGGGTGAAGCTTTCTTT	CACTRGEAFF
NA	TRBV30	TRBJ2-7	TRBD1	TGTGCCTGGAGTGTATGGACAGGGACCTACGAGCAGTACTTC	CAWSVWTGTYEQYF
NA	TRBV25-1	TRBJ1-1	NA	TGTGCCAGCAGTGAACAGCCGAACACTGAAGCTTTCTTT	CASSEQPNTEAFF
NA	TRBV18	TRBJ1-2	TRBD1	TGTGCCAGCTCACCCTCGGGACAGGGGTTCTATGGCTACACCTTC	CASSPSGQGFYGYTF
NA	TRBV9	TRBJ1-5	TRBD1	TGTGCCAGCAGCGTGGGACAGGGGGTTAATCAGCCCCAGCATTTT	CASSVGQGVNQPQHF
NA	TRBV27	TRBJ1-4	NA	TGTGCCAGCAGTTTCGCGGGGGCCTATGAAAAACTGTTTTTT	CASSFAGAYEKLFF
NA	TRBV9	TRBJ2-7	TRBD2	TGTGCCAGCAGCCCCGGGACTAGCGGGTTGTACGAGCAGTACTTC	CASSPGTSGLYEQYF
NA	TRBV4-2	TRBJ2-3	NA	TGTGCCAGCAGCCGGGGGGATCGGACAGGGAATGCGGGAGGGCGGGCAGATACGCAGTATTTT	CASSRGDRTGNAGGRADTQYF
NA	TRBV29-1	TRBJ2-5	TRBD2	TGCAGCGTTCCCCTAGCGGGGCTGTTTGGGACCCAGTACTTC	CSVPLAGLFGTQYF
NA	TRBV2	TRBJ2-2	NA	TGTGCCAGCAGTAGGGACCGGGGGGAGCTGTTTTTT	CASSRDRGELFF
NA	TRBV14	TRBJ1-1	NA	TGTGCCAGCAGCCAAGATTCCCGGAGGAACACTGAAGCTTTCTTT	CASSQDSRRNTEAFF
NA	TRBV6-1	TRBJ1-1	TRBD1	TGTGCCAGCACGGGACAGATGAACACTGAAGCTTTCTTT	CASTGQMNTEAFF
NA	TRBV18	TRBJ1-1	NA	TGTGCCAGCTCAACCGGAGTCGGGGGATCAGCTTTCTTT	CASSTGVGGSAFF
once	TRBV7-9	TRBJ2-3	NA	TGTGCCAGCAGCTTAGCAGGGCGCCCCACAGATACGCAGTATTTT	CASSLAGRPTDTQYF
once	TRBV2	TRBJ1-1	NA	TGTGCCAGCAAGGAACAGGGTGAAGCTTTCTTT	CASKEQGEAFF
NA	TRBV6-5	TRBJ1-3	NA	TGTGCCAGCAGTGGAGGACGGGTATCTGGAAACACCATATATTTT	CASSGGRVSGNTIYF
NA	TRBV29-1	TRBJ1-1	TRBD1	TGCAGCGTCCGACAGGGGTATTTGAATTTGGACACTGAAGCTTTCTTT	CSVRQGYLNLDTEAFF
NA	TRBV5-1	TRBJ2-5	TRBD1	TGCGCCAGCAGCGCTGGACAGGGAGAAGAGACCCAGTACTTC	CASSAGQGEETQYF
NA	TRBV10-3	TRBJ2-5	NA	TGTGCCATCAGTGAGTCCGGGACCAGTGAGACCCAGTACTTC	CAISESGTSETQYF
NA	TRBV7-3	TRBJ2-5	TRBD2	TGTGCCAGCAGCTTAATTCCCGCTAGTGGCGGGACTATGGGGACCCAGTACTTC	CASSLIPASGGTMGTQYF
NA	TRBV5-1	TRBJ2-7	TRBD2	TGCGCCAGCAGACGCACTAGCGGGAGAAGCGAGCAGTACTTC	CASRRTSGRSEQYF
NA	TRBV27	TRBJ2-5	NA	TGTGCCAGCGGGCAAGAGACCCAGTACTTC	CASGQETQYF
NA	TRBV5-3	TRBJ2-6	NA	TGTGCCAGAAGCCACCCGGGATCTGGGGCCAACGTCCTGACTTTC	CARSHPGSGANVLTF
NA	TRBV2	TRBJ1-4	NA	TGTGCCGGGCGGCGGGGACAAGTTCCTCATAATGAAAAACTGTTTTTT	CAGRRGQVPHNEKLFF
NA	TRBV15	TRBJ1-1	NA	TGTGCCACCGGGCAGAAGAACACTGAAGCTTTCTTT	CATGQKNTEAFF
few	TRBV5-4	TRBJ2-3	TRBD2	TGTGCCAGCAGCCAGGGACTAGCGGGGAGCACAGATACGCAGTATTTT	CASSQGLAGSTDTQYF
once	TRBV2	TRBJ2-1	TRBD2	TGTGCCAGCAGTCCAGCGGGGGGGGTCTACAATGAGCAGTTCTTC	CASSPAGGVYNEQFF
NA	TRBV7-9	TRBJ2-1	TRBD1	TGTGCCAGCAGCTTAGATTTTGGACAGGGTTCCTACAATGAGCAGTTCTTC	CASSLDFGQGSYNEQFF
few	TRBV5-1	TRBJ2-3	TRBD1	TGCGCCAGCAGCTTGCAGGGGGCTGAAGATACGCAGTATTTT	CASSLQGAEDTQYF
NA	TRBV2	TRBJ1-6	NA	TGTGCCACTGGTCGGGAGGGGCCCCTCCACTTT	CATGREGPLHF
NA	TRBV7-9	TRBJ2-3	NA	TGTGCCAGCAGTCGGGACTCCCCGCAGTATTTT	CASSRDSPQYF
NA	TRBV4-1	TRBJ1-5	NA	TGCGCCAGCAGCCTTTATCTTGAGAGGCCCCAGCATTTT	CASSLYLERPQHF
NA	TRBV10-3	TRBJ2-5	TRBD2	TGTGCCATCAGCCCGGGGACTAGCGGGAGGTCTAGAGAGACCCAGTACTTC	CAISPGTSGRSRETQYF
NA	TRBV7-3	TRBJ2-3	NA	TGTGCCAGCAGCACCGTTGGGGGTTTCGAAGATACGCAGTATTTT	CASSTVGGFEDTQYF
NA	TRBV18	TRBJ2-1	NA	TGTGCCAGCTCACCACCGAGCAATGAGCAGTTCTTC	CASSPPSNEQFF
once	TRBV28	TRBJ1-5	NA	TGTGCCAGCACTCATTTGGATCAGCCCCAGCATTTT	CASTHLDQPQHF
NA	TRBV4-1	TRBJ1-5	NA	TGCGCCAGCAGCCACGGGACGGCCGGGGTCAATCAGCCCCAGCATTTT	CASSHGTAGVNQPQHF
once	TRBV7-2	TRBJ2-4	TRBD1	TGTGCCAGCAGCCCCCAGAGCCCCGGGACAGGAAAAAACATTCAGTACTTC	CASSPQSPGTGKNIQYF
once	TRBV7-2	TRBJ2-1	TRBD2	TGTGCCAGCAGAGGACTAGTCATAGGTAATGAGCAGTTCTTC	CASRGLVIGNEQFF
NA	TRBV7-9	TRBJ1-6	NA	TGTGCCAGCAGCTTAGTCGAGCCTCTTGTCCTCCACTTT	CASSLVEPLVLHF
NA	TRBV30	TRBJ2-7	TRBD2	TGTGCCTGGAGTCGACTAGCAGGCGGCGAGCAGTACTTC	CAWSRLAGGEQYF
once	TRBV6-6	TRBJ2-7	TRBD2	TGTGCCAGCACCCAGGCTAGCGGGAGAGGTGAGCAGTACTTC	CASTQASGRGEQYF
NA	TRBV6-5	TRBJ1-4	NA	TGTGCCAGCAGGAAGTGGGCCGACGAAAAACTGTTTTTT	CASRKWADEKLFF
NA	TRBV4-2	TRBJ2-3	TRBD2	TGTGCCAGCAGCCGGACTAGCGGGATTACAGATACGCAGTATTTT	CASSRTSGITDTQYF
NA	TRBV28	TRBJ1-2	TRBD1	TGTGCCAGCAGACCGCAGGGGGCTGGGACGGATGGCTACACCTTC	CASRPQGAGTDGYTF
NA	TRBV4-1	TRBJ2-1	NA	TGCGCCAGCAGCCTCACGACTCGGTTGGGTGAGCAGTTCTTC	CASSLTTRLGEQFF
NA	TRBV9	TRBJ2-1	TRBD2	TGTGCCAGCAGCCGGACTAGCGGGAGGGTCAATGAGCAGTTCTTC	CASSRTSGRVNEQFF
NA	TRBV7-9	TRBJ2-4	NA	TGTGCCAGCAGCCACGGACATGGCGACATTCAGTACTTC	CASSHGHGDIQYF